This T cell receptor (beta chain) was sequenced in a study of T cell responses to AZD1222 COVID-19 vaccine. Overall study results and limits: An increase in Spike-specific TCR breadth and depth was observed after two AZD1222 doses. Researchers report vaccine-associated CD4 TCRs spanning spike, with dominance at 160-218 and 743-854. Only 6 or 7 individuals given AZD1222 were seropositive at baseline.

Per the germline V gene, CDR1 is MDHEN and CDR2 is SYDVKM. CDR3 length: 13 residues. V was shortened by 7 bases and J by 8 bases, with 14 bases between the two germline ends. Assay: immunoSEQ multiplex PCR; the TCRdb copy retains only in-frame clones and omits some. The table includes under 200,000 clones, approximately 91% detected once. On this clone itself: Its antigen is not known.

The chain recombines TRBV28 with TRBJ1-4; tentatively, D is TRBD1 (5 bases). Sequenced material: peripheral blood, taken on day 0 of AZD1222 vaccination. This receptor was taken from an adult in good health. For the CDR3, the DNA is TGTGCCAGCACCCTGGGGCCATGGGAAAAACTGTTTTTT. It translates to CASTLGPWEKLFF. The whole variable domain, remainder taken from reference TRBV28 and TRBJ1-4, is DVKVTQSSRYLVKRTGEKVFLECVQDMDHENMFWYRQDPGLGLRLIYFSYDVKMKEKGDIPEGYSVSREKKERFSLILESASTNQTSMYLCASTLGPWEKLFFGSGTQLSVL.